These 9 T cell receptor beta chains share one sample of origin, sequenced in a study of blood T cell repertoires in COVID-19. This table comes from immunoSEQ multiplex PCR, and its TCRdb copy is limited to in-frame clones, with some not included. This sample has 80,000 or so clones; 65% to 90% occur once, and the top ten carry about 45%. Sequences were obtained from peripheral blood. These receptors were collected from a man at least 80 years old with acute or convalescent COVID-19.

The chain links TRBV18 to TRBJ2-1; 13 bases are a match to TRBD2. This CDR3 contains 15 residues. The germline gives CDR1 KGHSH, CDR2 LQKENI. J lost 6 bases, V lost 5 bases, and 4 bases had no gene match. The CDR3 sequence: CASSGTSGKVNEQFF. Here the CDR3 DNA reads TGTGCCAGCTCAGGGACTAGCGGGAAGGTCAATGAGCAGTTCTTC.

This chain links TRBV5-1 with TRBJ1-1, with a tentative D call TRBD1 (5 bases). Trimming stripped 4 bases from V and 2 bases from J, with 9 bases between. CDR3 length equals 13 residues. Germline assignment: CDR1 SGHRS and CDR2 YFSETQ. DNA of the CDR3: TGCGCCAGCAGCGAAGACAGTAACACTGAAGCTTTCTTT. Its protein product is CASSEDSNTEAFF.

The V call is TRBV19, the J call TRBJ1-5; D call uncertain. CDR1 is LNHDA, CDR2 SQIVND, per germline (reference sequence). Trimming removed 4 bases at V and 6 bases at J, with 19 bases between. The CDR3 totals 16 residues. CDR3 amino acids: CASSTVVGERSQPQHF. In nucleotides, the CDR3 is TGTGCCAGTAGTACCGTCGTCGGGGAGAGAAGTCAGCCCCAGCATTTT.

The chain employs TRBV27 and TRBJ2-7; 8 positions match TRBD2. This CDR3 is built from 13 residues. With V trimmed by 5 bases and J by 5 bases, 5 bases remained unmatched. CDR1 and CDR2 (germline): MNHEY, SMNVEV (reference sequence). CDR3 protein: CASSPWTSHEQYF. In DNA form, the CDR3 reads TGTGCCAGCAGTCCCTGGACTAGCCACGAGCAGTACTTC.

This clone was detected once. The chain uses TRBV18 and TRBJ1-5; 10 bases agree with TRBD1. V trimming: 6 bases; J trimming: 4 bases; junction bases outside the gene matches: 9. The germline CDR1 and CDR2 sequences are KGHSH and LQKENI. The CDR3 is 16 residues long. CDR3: CASSPGRGQGNQPQHF. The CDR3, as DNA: TGTGCCAGCTCCCCCGGGCGGGGACAGGGGAATCAGCCCCAGCATTTT.

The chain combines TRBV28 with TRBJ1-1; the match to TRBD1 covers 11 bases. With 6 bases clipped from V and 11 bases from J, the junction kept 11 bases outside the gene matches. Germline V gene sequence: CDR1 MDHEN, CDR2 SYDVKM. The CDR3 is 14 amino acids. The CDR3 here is CASRPGQGARSAFF. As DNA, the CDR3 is TGTGCCAGCAGACCTGGACAGGGGGCGCGTTCTGCTTTCTTT.

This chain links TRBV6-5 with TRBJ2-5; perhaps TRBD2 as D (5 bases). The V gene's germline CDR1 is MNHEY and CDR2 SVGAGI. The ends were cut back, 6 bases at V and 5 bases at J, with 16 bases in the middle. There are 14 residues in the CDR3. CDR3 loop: CASRGLRGWETQYF. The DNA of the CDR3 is TGTGCCAGCAGGGGCCTTCGAGGGTGGGAGACCCAGTACTTC.

CDR3 DNA: TGTGCCAGCATGGGGGCGACAGGGGGCGCGAACTATGGCTACACCTTC. Translating it yields CASMGATGGANYGYTF. The V gene is TRBV7-2, the J gene TRBJ1-2; 10 bases map to TRBD1. The CDR3 has 16 amino acids. CDR1 SGHTA and CDR2 FQGNSA come from the germline V gene. Unmatched junction bases numbered 10, after V lost 7 bases and J lost 2 bases.

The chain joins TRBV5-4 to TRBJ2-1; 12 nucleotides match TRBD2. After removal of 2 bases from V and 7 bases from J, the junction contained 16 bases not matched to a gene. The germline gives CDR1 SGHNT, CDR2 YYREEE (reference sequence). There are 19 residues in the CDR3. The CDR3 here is CASSLPGLAGFPFINEQFF. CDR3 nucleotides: TGTGCCAGCAGCTTACCGGGACTAGCGGGTTTTCCCTTCATTAATGAGCAGTTCTTC. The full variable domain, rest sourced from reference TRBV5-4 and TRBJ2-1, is ETGVTQSPTHLIKTRGQQVTLRCSSQSGHNTVSWYQQALGQGPQFIFQYYREEENGRGNFPPRFSGLQFPNYSSELNVNALELDDSALYLCASSLPGLAGFPFINEQFFGPGTRLTVL.